The clone carrying this T cell receptor beta chain has just one count. Original methodology: Amplifying reference gene primers gave estimates of nucleated cell counts. Produced via immunoSEQ multiplex PCR; TCRdb's table is partial and in-frame only. That table gives V, J and clone size, and the DNA gave D and trimming. Of around 280,000 clones in the sample, roughly 80% are singletons; the top ten hold around 4%. This specimen belongs to a study of blood T cell repertoires in COVID-19. Study context: Acute and convalescent COVID-19 samples came from the United States, Italy and Spain. From T cells, B-cell-depleted T cells, or PBMCs came the material, which was cDNA or gDNA.

This clonotype was sampled from a woman in her forties or fifties with active or convalescent COVID-19. The source material was peripheral blood.

The CDR3 DNA is TGTGCCAGCAGCTTTTCCCGCTCCTACGAGCAGTACTTC. Its translation: CASSFSRSYEQYF. This chain joins TRBV7-8 and TRBJ2-7; no firm D call. The germline V gene has CDR1 SGHVS and CDR2 FQNEAQ. Trimming removed 3 bases from V and 0 bases from J, with 6 bases in between. The CDR3 runs to 13 residues.